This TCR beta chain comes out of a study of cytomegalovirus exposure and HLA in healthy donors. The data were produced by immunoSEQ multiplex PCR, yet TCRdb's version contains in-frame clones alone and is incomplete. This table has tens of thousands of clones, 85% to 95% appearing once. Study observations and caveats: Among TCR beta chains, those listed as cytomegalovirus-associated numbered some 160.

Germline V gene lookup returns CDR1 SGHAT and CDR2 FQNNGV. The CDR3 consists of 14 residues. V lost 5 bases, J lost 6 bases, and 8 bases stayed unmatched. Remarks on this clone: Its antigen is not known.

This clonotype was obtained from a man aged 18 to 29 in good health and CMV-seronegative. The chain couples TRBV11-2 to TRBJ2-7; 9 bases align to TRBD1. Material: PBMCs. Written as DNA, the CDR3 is TGTGCCAGCAGCGGAGGACAGGGGCTGGGCGAGCAGTACTTC. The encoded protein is CASSGGQGLGEQYF.